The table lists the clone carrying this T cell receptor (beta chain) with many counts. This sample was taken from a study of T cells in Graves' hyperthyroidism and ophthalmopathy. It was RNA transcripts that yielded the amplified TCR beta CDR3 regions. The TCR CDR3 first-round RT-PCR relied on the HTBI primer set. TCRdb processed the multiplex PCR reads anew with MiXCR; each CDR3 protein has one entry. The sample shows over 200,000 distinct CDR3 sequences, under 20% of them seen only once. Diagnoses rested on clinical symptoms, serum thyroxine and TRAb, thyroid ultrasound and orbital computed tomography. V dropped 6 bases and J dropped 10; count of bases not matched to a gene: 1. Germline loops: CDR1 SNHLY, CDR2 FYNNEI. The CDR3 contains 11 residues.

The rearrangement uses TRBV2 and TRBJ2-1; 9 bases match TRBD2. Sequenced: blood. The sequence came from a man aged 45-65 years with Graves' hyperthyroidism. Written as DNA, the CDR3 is TGTGCCAGCAGGGGGACTAGCGAGCAGTTCTTC. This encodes CASRGTSEQFF.